The 5 T cell receptor beta chains below all came from one sample that was sequenced in a study of T cells after yellow fever vaccination. TCRdb ran MiXCR on the 5' RACE reads and lists one entry per CDR3 protein. The sample gives about 430,000 distinct CDR3 sequences, roughly a sixth of which show up once; roughly a sixth is in the top ten. The material was PBMCs, obtained before the yellow fever booster vaccination. Receptors originate from a man between 18 and 29 years old who received the YFV17D yellow fever vaccine.

CDR3 sequence: CASSQAPGQGLEQYF. The CDR3 region has the DNA TGCGCCAGCAGCCAAGCGCCGGGACAGGGGCTTGAGCAGTACTTC. This sequence joins TRBV4-3 and TRBJ2-7, with 10 nucleotides matching TRBD1. Germline CDR1 reads LGHNA; CDR2 reads YSLEER. J was trimmed by 7 bases and V by 1 base; bases with no gene match: 7. The CDR3 spans 15 residues.

The chain links TRBV4-1 to TRBJ2-1; 9 nucleotides match TRBD1. Losses at the gene ends were 4 bases for V and 5 bases for J; bases not matched to a gene: 6. Per the germline V gene, CDR1 is MGHRA and CDR2 is YSYEKL. The CDR3 length is 15 residues. The DNA of the CDR3 is TGCGCCAGCAGCCCGGGACAGGGTGGGCACAATGAGCAGTTCTTC. Residues: CASSPGQGGHNEQFF.

This chain uses TRBV12-3 or TRBV12-4 with TRBJ2-7, with 8 bases matching TRBD1. Losses at the gene ends were 5 bases for V and 3 bases for J; bases not matched to a gene: 15. This CDR3 spans 17 amino acids. The CDR3 sequence: CASSPPPRGLESYEQYF. The CDR3 DNA reads TGTGCCAGCAGTCCACCCCCCAGGGGGCTTGAAAGCTACGAGCAGTACTTC.

This clonotype was seen more than once but under ten times. J is TRBJ1-4 and V is TRBV4-3; D uncertain. This CDR3 is built from 18 residues. The germline V gene has CDR1 LGHNA and CDR2 YSLEER. With 0 bases removed from V and 3 bases from J, the gap between germline ends came to 17 bases. This chain's CDR3 is CASSQDVYGNLANEKLFF. The CDR3 bases are TGCGCCAGCAGCCAAGATGTGTACGGGAACTTGGCTAATGAAAAACTGTTTTTT.

The J gene is TRBJ2-7, the V gene TRBV6-5, with a tentative D call TRBD1 (6 bases). CDR3 length: 15 amino acids. The germline gives CDR1 MNHEY, CDR2 SVGAGI. Trimming took 0 bases from V and 0 from J, leaving 9 bases between them. The CDR3 DNA is TGTGCCAGCAGTTACTCCCGGGACACCTCCTACGAGCAGTACGTC. Translating it yields CASSYSRDTSYEQYV.